This entry concerns a single T cell receptor (beta chain). This clonotype has just a few counts. The target of this receptor is not known. Per-nucleotide qualities are absent, and no much larger clonotype sits a single base away. From its cysteine to its phenylalanine, the CDR3 spans 14 amino acids. The entry retains the CDR3 DNA only, 42 bases that are in frame from base 1. V trim: 6 bases; J trim: 7 bases; unmatched bases: 11. Libraries were made using PCR. TCRdb names Illumina HiSeq 2500 as the instrument used. Molecular barcoding was employed in the preparation of TCR libraries, with unique molecular identifiers being used to normalize TCRbeta repertoire quantification. Using fastp trimming at Q25 and MiXCR clonotype assembly, TCRdb reanalyzed the public sequencing data and kept in-frame beta chains. Every distinct CDR3 protein forms one entry, paired with its most common genes and DNA. This sample has fewer than 250,000 distinct CDR3 sequences in its table, and roughly 18% of those were observed once. About 41% of the sample goes to the ten largest clones.

The sample comes from a study of T-cell reconstitution after alpha-beta-depleted transplantation in children (dated by TCRdb to the mid-2010s). At the level of the whole study: The study quantitatively tracked T-cell immune reconstitution after TCRalphabeta/CD19-depleted allogeneic hematopoietic cell transplantation in children using TCR repertoire profiling.

Here is what the overall study found, with its caveats: In some patients, high TCRbeta diversity at day 60 was attributed to recipient T cells and intrathymic progenitors that had survived conditioning. Over subsequent months, a decline in hyperexpanded clone frequencies was noted, and after one year, T-cell counts and TCRbeta diversity were mostly ascribed to newly produced T cells. About two months after transplant, the apparently early recovery of alphabetaT-cell counts reportedly depended on just several hundred clones that had expanded rapidly and came from non-depleted graft cells.

The treatment or condition label for this specimen denotes: allogeneic hematopoietic cell transplantation with graft depleted of TCRalphabeta T cells and CD19 B cells. The transplant recipients were children given TCRalphabeta/CD19-depleted allogeneic hematopoietic cell grafts. The sequencing here drew on PBMCs, mostly from graft donor cells, taken 360 days after TCRalphabeta/CD19-depleted stem cell transplant. The TCR originated in a male patient aged 2-9 years who had a stem cell transplant for acute lymphoblastic leukemia, so the T cells may come from the graft donor. The chain is assembled from TRBV12-3 or TRBV12-4 and TRBJ1-2; TRBD1 lines up with 7 middle nucleotides. The CDR3 protein sequence reads: CASSETGSRGGYTF. Here is the DNA: TGTGCCAGCAGCGAGACAGGGTCGAGGGGTGGCTACACCTTC.